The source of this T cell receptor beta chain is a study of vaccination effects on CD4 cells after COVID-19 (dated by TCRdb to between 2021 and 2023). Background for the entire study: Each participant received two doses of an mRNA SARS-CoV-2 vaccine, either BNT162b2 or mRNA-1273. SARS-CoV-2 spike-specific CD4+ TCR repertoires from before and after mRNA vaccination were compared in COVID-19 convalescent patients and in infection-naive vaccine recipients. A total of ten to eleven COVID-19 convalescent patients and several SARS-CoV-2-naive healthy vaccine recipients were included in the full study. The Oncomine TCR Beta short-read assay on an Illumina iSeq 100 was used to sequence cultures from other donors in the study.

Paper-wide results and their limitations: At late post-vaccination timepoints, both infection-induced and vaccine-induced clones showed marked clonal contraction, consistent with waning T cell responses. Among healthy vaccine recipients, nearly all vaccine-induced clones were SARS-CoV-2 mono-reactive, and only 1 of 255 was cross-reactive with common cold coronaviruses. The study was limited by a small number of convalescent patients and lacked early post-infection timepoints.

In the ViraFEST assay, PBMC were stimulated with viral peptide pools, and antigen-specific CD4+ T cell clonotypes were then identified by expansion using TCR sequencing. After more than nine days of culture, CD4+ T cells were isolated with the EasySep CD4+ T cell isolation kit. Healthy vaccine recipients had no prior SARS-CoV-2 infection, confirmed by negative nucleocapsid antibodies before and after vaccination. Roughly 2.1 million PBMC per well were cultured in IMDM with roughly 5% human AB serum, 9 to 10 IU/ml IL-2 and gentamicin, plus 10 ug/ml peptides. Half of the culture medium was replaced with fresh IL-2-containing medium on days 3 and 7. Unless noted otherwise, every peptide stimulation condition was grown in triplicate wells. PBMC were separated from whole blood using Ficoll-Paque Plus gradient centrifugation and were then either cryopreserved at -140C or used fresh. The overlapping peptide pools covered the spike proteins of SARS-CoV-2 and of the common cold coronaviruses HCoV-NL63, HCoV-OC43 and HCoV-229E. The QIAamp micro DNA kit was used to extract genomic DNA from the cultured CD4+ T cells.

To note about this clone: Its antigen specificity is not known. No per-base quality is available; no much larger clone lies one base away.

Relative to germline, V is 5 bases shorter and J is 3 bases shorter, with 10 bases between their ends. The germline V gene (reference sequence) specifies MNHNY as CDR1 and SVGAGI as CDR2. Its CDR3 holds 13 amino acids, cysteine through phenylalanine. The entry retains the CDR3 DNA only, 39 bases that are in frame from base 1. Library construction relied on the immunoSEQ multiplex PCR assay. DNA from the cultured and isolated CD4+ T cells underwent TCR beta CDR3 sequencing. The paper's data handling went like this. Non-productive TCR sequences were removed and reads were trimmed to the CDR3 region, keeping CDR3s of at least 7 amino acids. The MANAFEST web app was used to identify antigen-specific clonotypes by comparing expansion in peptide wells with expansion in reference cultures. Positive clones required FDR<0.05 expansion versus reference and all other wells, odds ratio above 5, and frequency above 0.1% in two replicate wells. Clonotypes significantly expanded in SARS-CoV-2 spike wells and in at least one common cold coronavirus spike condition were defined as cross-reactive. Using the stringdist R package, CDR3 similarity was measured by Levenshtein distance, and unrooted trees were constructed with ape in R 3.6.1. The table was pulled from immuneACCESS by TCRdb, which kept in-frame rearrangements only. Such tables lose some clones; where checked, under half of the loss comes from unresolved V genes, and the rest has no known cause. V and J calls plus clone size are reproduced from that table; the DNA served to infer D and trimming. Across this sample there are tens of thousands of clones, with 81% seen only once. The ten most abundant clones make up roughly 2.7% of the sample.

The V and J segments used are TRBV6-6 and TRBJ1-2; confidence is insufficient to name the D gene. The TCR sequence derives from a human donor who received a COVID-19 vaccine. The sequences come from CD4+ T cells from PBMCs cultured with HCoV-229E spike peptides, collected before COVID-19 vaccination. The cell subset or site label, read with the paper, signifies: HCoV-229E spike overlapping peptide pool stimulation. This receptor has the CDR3 CASSRTLDYGYTF. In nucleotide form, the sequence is TGTGCCAGCAGTCGAACTCTGGACTATGGCTACACCTTC.